This T cell receptor beta chain was found in a study of blood T cell repertoires in COVID-19. Study as a whole: COVID-19 samples, acute and convalescent, were from the United States, Italy and Spain. Nucleic acid was either cDNA or gDNA, and it came from T cells, B-cell-depleted T cells, or PBMCs.

The CDR3 contains 16 residues. The V and J ends lost 4 bases and 7 bases respectively, with 17 bases between them. Germline V gene sequence: CDR1 MDHEN, CDR2 SYDVKM. This clone was seen more than once but under ten times. Someone with COVID-19 had been met by exposed participants within 2 weeks before study entry. Original handling: It was from reference gene primer amplification that nucleated cell counts were estimated. Assay: immunoSEQ multiplex PCR; the TCRdb copy retains only in-frame clones and omits some. V, J and clone size derive from that table, while D and trimming were established from the DNA sequence. The table records roughly 280,000 clones, around 93% of them present only once.

The TCR originated in a man aged 40-49 years who had been exposed to COVID-19. Sample: PBMCs or T cells enriched from blood (not recorded which). This chain joins TRBV28 and TRBJ1-6, with D unresolved. CDR3 sequence reads: CASSYPTGSRNSPLHF. The CDR3 DNA reads TGTGCCAGCAGTTATCCAACCGGGTCTAGAAATTCACCCCTCCACTTT.